This T cell receptor (beta chain) appears in the sequencing data of a study of cytomegalovirus exposure and HLA in healthy donors. Broader study findings: According to reports, the classifier identified cytomegalovirus status with high specificity and sensitivity. An analysis done earlier found most TCR beta V segments productive about 90% or about 30% of the time.

This clone was seen more than once but under ten times. The target antigen is unknown. Looked up from germline, CDR1 is LGHNT and CDR2 is FRNRAP. The CDR3 is 20 amino acids. V lost 2 bases, J lost 4 bases, and 18 bases stayed unmatched. PCR involved 60 Vbeta and 13 Jbeta primers. The data were produced by immunoSEQ multiplex PCR, yet TCRdb's version contains in-frame clones alone and is incomplete. The table has some 140,000 clones, 65% to 85% seen once. V gene TRBV12-5 combines with J gene TRBJ2-3; 10 bases match TRBD2. The TCR comes from a woman between 40 and 50 years old in good health and CMV-seropositive. Sequencing was done on a sample of PBMCs. The CDR3 sequence: CASGLSSLAGANIGPDTQYF. As DNA, the CDR3 is TGTGCTAGTGGTTTGTCTAGCCTAGCGGGAGCCAACATCGGGCCAGATACGCAGTATTTT. The full variable domain, in which reference TRBV12-5 and TRBJ2-3 provide the parts outside the CDR3, is DARVTQTPRHKVTEMGQEVTMRCQPILGHNTVFWYRQTMMQGLELLAYFRNRAPLDDSGMPKDRFSAEMPDATLATLKIQPSEPRDSAVYFCASGLSSLAGANIGPDTQYFGPGTRLTVL.